The clone carrying this TCR beta chain was seen repeatedly, ten times or more. TCRdb independently ran MiXCR on the 5' RACE reads; one entry per CDR3 protein. The sample includes about 31,000 distinct CDR3 sequences, 5.8% of them seen just once. The data were taken from a study of early T cells in non-severe SARS-CoV-2 infection. Germline V lookup: CDR1 KGHDR, CDR2 SFDVKD. The J segment lost 2 bases and the V segment lost 7 bases, leaving 3 bases of the junction unmatched. The CDR3 consists of 14 residues. The rearrangement links TRBV24-1 to TRBJ1-5; 8 bases align to TRBD1. Material for sequencing was whole blood. The receptor was isolated from an adult who was a healthcare worker with PCR-confirmed SARS-CoV-2 infection or an uninfected control (not recorded which). The CDR3 nucleotides read TGTGCCACCAGCGGACAGGGTCGCAATCAGCCCCAGCATTTT. Translated, it gives CATSGQGRNQPQHF.